Sequencing of this T cell receptor (beta chain) was carried out in a study of control samples from healthy donors and cancer patients. The CDR3 length is 13 residues. Trimming took 3 bases from V and 0 from J, leaving 6 bases between them. Per the germline V gene, CDR1 is MNHEY and CDR2 is SMNVEV (reference sequence). Assay used: immunoSEQ multiplex PCR; TCRdb lists only in-frame clones, some missing. The sample records around 150,000 clones, 70% to 90% being singletons. The TCR was taken from a man aged 30-40 years in good health. The sequencing sample was made of blood. The gene calls are TRBV27 and TRBJ2-7; TRBD1 is a possible D gene (5 bases). CDR3 DNA: TGTGCCAGCAGTTTTAGGGGCTCCTACGAGCAGTACTTC. It specifies CASSFRGSYEQYF.